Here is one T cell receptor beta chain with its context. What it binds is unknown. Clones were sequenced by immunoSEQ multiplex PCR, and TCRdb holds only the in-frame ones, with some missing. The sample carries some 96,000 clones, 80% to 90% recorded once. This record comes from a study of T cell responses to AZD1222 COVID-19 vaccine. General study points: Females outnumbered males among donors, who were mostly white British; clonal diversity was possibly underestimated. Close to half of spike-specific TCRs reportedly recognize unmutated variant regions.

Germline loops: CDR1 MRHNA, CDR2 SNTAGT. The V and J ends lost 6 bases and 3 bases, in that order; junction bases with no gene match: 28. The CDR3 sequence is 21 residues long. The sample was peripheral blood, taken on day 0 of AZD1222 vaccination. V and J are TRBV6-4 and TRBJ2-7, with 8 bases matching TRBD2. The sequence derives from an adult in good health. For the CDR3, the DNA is TGTGCCAGCAGAGACCAGGGGAGGGTAGCGGGGACGGCTATTAGAGGCTACGAGCAGTACTTC. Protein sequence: CASRDQGRVAGTAIRGYEQYF.